A single sample is the source of the 17 T cell receptor beta chains below, sequenced in a study of blood T cell repertoires in COVID-19. Measured with immunoSEQ multiplex PCR; TCRdb has only the in-frame clones, and not every one. The sample contains some 190,000 clones, approximately 87% of which appear only once. Sequencing input: peripheral blood. All receptors derive from a person aged 65 to 85 with COVID-19, enrolled during active disease.

This chain joins TRBV28 and TRBJ1-5; no clear D. The germline gives CDR1 MDHEN, CDR2 SYDVKM. There are 12 residues in the CDR3. V lost 3 bases and J lost 4, with 4 bases in between. The CDR3 region is CASSFGNQPQHF. In nucleotides, the CDR3 is TGTGCCAGCAGTTTCGGGAATCAGCCCCAGCATTTT.

The chain recombines TRBV20-1 with TRBJ2-3; D ambiguous. V gave up 3 bases and J gave up 5 bases, with 6 bases separating them. Germline V gives CDR1 DFQATT, CDR2 SNEGSKA (reference sequence). CDR3 length: 11 residues. The CDR3 DNA is TGCAGTGCTAGTCCGGGAGATACGCAGTATTTT. Translating it yields CSASPGDTQYF.

The chain combines TRBV5-4 with TRBJ1-1; D gene ambiguous. The CDR3 totals 14 residues. The germline V and J ends were trimmed by 4 bases and 7 bases, with 17 bases remaining between them. Germline-derived CDR1 and CDR2 are SGHNT and YYREEE (reference sequence). The CDR3 is CASSPTVPRGEAFF. The CDR3 DNA sequence: TGTGCCAGCAGCCCAACAGTACCGCGGGGTGAAGCTTTCTTT.

The chain has TRBV28 and TRBJ2-5; possibly TRBD1 for D (6 bases). In germline, CDR1 is MDHEN, CDR2 SYDVKM. The CDR3 totals 16 residues. V was clipped by 7 bases and J by 0 bases, with 18 bases between them. CDR3 protein: CASNSRRRDNQETQYF. DNA of the CDR3: TGTGCCAGCAACTCTCGGCGCCGGGACAACCAAGAGACCCAGTACTTC.

The rearrangement joins TRBV6-5 to TRBJ1-2; D may be TRBD1 (6 bases). The CDR3 is made up of 11 amino acids. Per the germline V gene, CDR1 is MNHEY and CDR2 is SVGAGI. V was pared by 8 bases and J by 6 bases, with 10 bases between. DNA for the CDR3: TGTGCCAGCGGGCAGGGGAATGGCTACACCTTC. Protein product: CASGQGNGYTF.

The chain recombines TRBV7-3 with TRBJ2-3; 10 nucleotides match TRBD2. Trimming removed 5 bases from V and 4 bases from J; junction bases left unmatched: 3. Germline CDR1 SGHTA, CDR2 FQGTGA. This CDR3 has 14 amino acids. The CDR3 DNA reads as TGTGCCAGCAGCGCCGGACTAGCGGCAGATACGCAGTATTTT. Translating it yields CASSAGLAADTQYF.

The rearrangement joins TRBV30 to TRBJ1-1; TRBD1 matches at 10 bases. Germline assignment: CDR1 GTSNPN and CDR2 SVGIG (reference sequence). V gave up 0 bases and J gave up 6 bases; unmatched junction bases: 22. This CDR3 has 20 amino acids. The CDR3 coding sequence is TGTGCCTGGAGTGTACCGAGGTTCGGGACAGGGGTACCGAAATGGGCTGAAGCTTTCTTT. It yields the protein CAWSVPRFGTGVPKWAEAFF.

This clone appeared once. The rearrangement uses TRBV19 and TRBJ2-6, with 7 bases aligning to TRBD1. This CDR3 contains 16 residues. Losses at the gene ends were 6 bases for V and 0 bases for J; bases not matched to a gene: 5. Looked up from germline, CDR1 is LNHDA and CDR2 is SQIVND (reference sequence). This chain's CDR3 is CASSRDSSSGANVLTF. The CDR3, as DNA: TGTGCCAGTAGCCGGGACAGCTCCTCTGGGGCCAACGTCCTGACTTTC.

The rearrangement joins TRBV7-8 to TRBJ1-2; weak D call: TRBD1 (6 bases). V dropped 6 bases and J dropped 4 bases, with 15 bases sitting between them. This CDR3 region has 14 residues. Germline CDR1 and CDR2: SGHVS and FQNEAQ. CDR3: CASRAYREGYGYTF. The CDR3 region has the DNA TGTGCCAGCAGGGCTTACAGGGAGGGCTATGGCTACACCTTC.

J is TRBJ1-1 and V is TRBV5-4; the match to TRBD1 covers 11 bases. This CDR3 region has 15 residues. CDR1 is SGHNT and CDR2 is YYREEE in the germline V gene (reference sequence). The V segment lost 0 bases and the J segment 9 bases; nucleotides outside the gene matches: 7. The CDR3 DNA reads TGTGCCAGCAGCTTGGGGACAGGGGGCGCCTTGAAAGCTTTCTTT. Encoded protein: CASSLGTGGALKAFF.

The gene calls are TRBV12-3 or TRBV12-4 and TRBJ2-3, with D uncertain. The CDR3 length is 11 residues. V lost 3 bases, J lost 5 bases, and 3 bases lay in between. The CDR3 loop is CASSFLDTQYF. CDR3 coding DNA: TGTGCCAGCAGTTTCTTAGATACGCAGTATTTT.

CDR3 region: CASSFNGGANEKLFF. The DNA of the CDR3 is TGTGCCAGCAGTTTTAACGGAGGGGCTAATGAAAAACTGTTTTTT. The chain couples TRBV6-5 to TRBJ1-4; D might be TRBD1 (5 bases). The CDR3 loop spans 15 amino acids. V was clipped by 4 bases and J by 3 bases, with 12 bases between them. Germline V gene lookup returns CDR1 MNHEY and CDR2 SVGAGI.

The chain uses TRBV2 and TRBJ1-5, with a weak D call TRBD1 (5 bases). The V gene lost 3 bases and the J gene lost 1 base, with 10 bases spanning the gap. CDR3 length: 15 residues. From germline, CDR1 is SNHLY and CDR2 FYNNEI. CDR3 residues: CASSEQAGSNQPQHF. The CDR3 bases are TGTGCCAGCAGTGAGCAGGCAGGGAGCAATCAGCCCCAGCATTTT.

The chain employs TRBV30 and TRBJ1-2; possibly TRBD1 for D (5 bases). The CDR3 is 15 residues long. Germline V lookup: CDR1 GTSNPN, CDR2 SVGIG (reference sequence). V lost 1 base and J lost 8, with 20 bases in between. CDR3 in DNA: TGTGCCTGGAGTGGGGACTTTACCCCGTCGGAAGGCTACACCTTC. This gives the protein CAWSGDFTPSEGYTF.

The gene calls are TRBV7-9 and TRBJ1-5; TRBD1 matches 7 bases. Germline V gene sequence: CDR1 SEHNR, CDR2 FQNEAQ (reference sequence). The CDR3 contains 16 residues. The V gene end was trimmed by 4 bases and the J gene end by 0 bases; junction bases not matched to a gene: 6. The CDR3 nucleotides read TGTGCCAGCAGCTCCGTAGGGGACAGTAGCAATCAGCCCCAGCATTTT. Protein sequence: CASSSVGDSSNQPQHF.

This chain joins TRBV9 and TRBJ2-7, with a possible D match to TRBD1 (5 bases). Deletions cut 4 bases from V and 2 bases from J, with 13 bases between. The CDR3 loop spans 14 amino acids. CDR1 is SGDLS, CDR2 YYNGEE, per germline. CDR3 residues: CASSRQTDTYEQYF. The CDR3, as DNA: TGTGCCAGCAGCAGACAGACAGACACCTACGAGCAGTACTTC. Using reference TRBV9 and TRBJ2-7 for the parts outside the CDR3, the full variable domain is DSGVTQTPKHLITATGQRVTLRCSPRSGDLSVYWYQQSLDQGLQFLIQYYNGEERAKGNILERFSAQQFPDLHSELNLSSLELGDSALYFCASSRQTDTYEQYFGPGTRLTVT.

The rearrangement joins TRBV28 to TRBJ2-3; the D is unclear. Trimming cost V 6 bases and J 6 bases, with 10 bases left between them. The length of the CDR3 is 12 residues. Germline values: CDR1 MDHEN, CDR2 SYDVKM. CDR3 DNA: TGTGCCAGCAGATCGTTCCTCGATACGCAGTATTTT. It yields the protein CASRSFLDTQYF. The full variable domain, rest sourced from reference TRBV28 and TRBJ2-3, is DVKVTQSSRYLVKRTGEKVFLECVQDMDHENMFWYRQDPGLGLRLIYFSYDVKMKEKGDIPEGYSVSREKKERFSLILESASTNQTSMYLCASRSFLDTQYFGPGTRLTVL.